These 26 T cell receptor beta chains were sequenced from one sample in a study of blood T cell repertoires in COVID-19. The data were produced by immunoSEQ multiplex PCR, yet TCRdb's version contains in-frame clones alone and is incomplete. Among 70,000 to 100,000 clones listed, approximately 88% were seen once. The sample comprised peripheral blood. Every receptor here comes from a woman aged 55-70 years with COVID-19, enrolled during active disease.

The chain links TRBV6-5 to TRBJ1-2, with D unclear. This CDR3 is built from 12 residues. Trimming cost V 6 bases and J 4 bases, with 9 bases left between them. Germline CDR1 MNHEY, CDR2 SVGAGI. CDR3 in amino acids: CASSDLSYGYTF. CDR3 bases: TGTGCCAGCAGCGACTTGTCCTATGGCTACACCTTC.

This rearrangement joins TRBV27 to TRBJ2-7, with TRBD2 matching 13 bases. J lost 4 bases, V lost 5 bases, and 8 bases had no gene match. The CDR3 extends over 16 amino acids. Germline V gene sequence: CDR1 MNHEY, CDR2 SMNVEV (reference sequence). CDR3 loop: CASSLQRTSGGYEQYF. CDR3 in DNA: TGTGCCAGCAGTCTACAAAGGACTAGCGGGGGTTACGAGCAGTACTTC.

V is TRBV6-1 and J is TRBJ2-7; possible D gene TRBD2, 5 bases. The ends were cut back, 3 bases at V and 3 bases at J, with 12 bases in the middle. This CDR3 is built from 14 residues. CDR1 and CDR2 from the germline V gene are MNHNS and SASEGT. The DNA of the CDR3 is TGTGCCAGCAGTGACGAGGGAACCAGCTACGAGCAGTACTTC. Translating gives CASSDEGTSYEQYF.

The chain is built from TRBV7-2 and TRBJ2-1, with 7 nucleotides matching TRBD1. The V gene end was trimmed by 5 bases and the J gene end by 0 bases; junction bases not matched to a gene: 7. CDR3 length: 16 residues. Germline lookup yields CDR1 SGHTA and CDR2 FQGNSA. The CDR3 spells CASSPGGTASYNEQFF. The DNA for the CDR3 is TGTGCCAGCAGCCCCGGTGGGACAGCCTCCTACAATGAGCAGTTCTTC.

The rearrangement links TRBV9 to TRBJ2-2, with TRBD2 identical over 7 bases. Germline-derived CDR1 and CDR2 are SGDLS and YYNGEE. The V and J ends lost 4 bases and 2 bases, in that order; junction bases with no gene match: 5. This CDR3 comprises 15 residues. The CDR3 protein is CASSSGLYNTGELFF. The CDR3 DNA is TGTGCCAGCAGCTCGGGACTATACAACACCGGGGAGCTGTTTTTT.

The chain is built from TRBV15 and TRBJ2-2; D is uncertain. Trimming pared 0 bases from V and 4 bases from J, leaving 9 bases between. This CDR3 comprises 15 residues. The V gene's germline CDR1 is LNHNV and CDR2 YYDKDF (reference sequence). The CDR3 loop reads CATSRDDFITGELFF. The CDR3 DNA is TGTGCCACCAGCAGAGATGACTTCATCACCGGGGAGCTGTTTTTT.

V gene TRBV3-1 (or the pseudogene TRBV3-2) combines with J gene TRBJ1-2, with 8 bases matching TRBD1. The CDR3 runs to 13 residues. Germline V lookup: CDR1 LGHDT, CDR2 YNNKEL (reference sequence). The J segment lost 7 bases and the V segment lost 3 bases, leaving 4 bases of the junction unmatched. The CDR3 coding sequence is TGTGCCAGCAGCCAGTCAGGGGGCTTTGGCTACACCTTC. It is translated as CASSQSGGFGYTF.

This rearrangement joins TRBV27 to TRBJ1-6; 9 bases agree with TRBD1. With 1 base clipped from V and 7 bases from J, the junction kept 5 bases outside the gene matches. CDR1 is MNHEY and CDR2 is SMNVEV in the germline V gene (reference sequence). There are 16 residues in the CDR3. The CDR3: CASSLWGQGENSPLHF. In nucleotides, the CDR3 is TGTGCCAGCAGTTTATGGGGACAGGGTGAGAATTCACCCCTCCACTTT.

This chain's CDR3 is CASNVRGAWAYGYTF. The DNA for the CDR3 is TGTGCCAGCAATGTTCGGGGGGCCTGGGCCTATGGCTACACCTTC. The chain employs TRBV2 and TRBJ1-2, with D perhaps matching TRBD1 (6 bases). Trimming left V 7 bases short and J 4 bases short, with 19 bases between. Germline V gives CDR1 SNHLY, CDR2 FYNNEI. The CDR3 totals 15 residues.

The chain couples TRBV9 to TRBJ1-3; 7 nucleotides agree with TRBD1. V was pared by 5 bases and J by 0 bases, with 5 bases of the junction left unmatched. The CDR3 has 15 amino acids. The germline V gene encodes CDR1 SGDLS and CDR2 YYNGEE. CDR3 bases: TGTGCCAGCAGTCAGGGGGGCTTCTCTGGAAACACCATATATTTT. This translates into CASSQGGFSGNTIYF.

The CDR3 DNA sequence: TGTGCCAGTAGTATCAGGGGCGTCGGCACTGAAGCTTTCTTT. Protein: CASSIRGVGTEAFF. The rearrangement links TRBV19 to TRBJ1-1, with D tentatively TRBD1 (6 bases). This CDR3 is built from 14 residues. V was cut by 3 bases and J by 4 bases, with 12 bases left in between. CDR1 is LNHDA and CDR2 is SQIVND in the germline V gene (reference sequence).

This chain connects TRBV27 to TRBJ1-5, with 10 nucleotides matching TRBD1. The CDR3 extends over 13 amino acids. The germline gives CDR1 MNHEY, CDR2 SMNVEV (reference sequence). V was pared by 6 bases and J by 7 bases, with 3 bases of the junction left unmatched. The CDR3 sequence: CASRDRGNQPQHF. The CDR3 DNA is TGTGCCAGCAGGGACAGGGGGAACCAGCCCCAGCATTTT.

The chain links TRBV2 to TRBJ2-7; 8 positions match TRBD1. The CDR3 extends over 14 amino acids. V trimming: 5 bases; J trimming: 6 bases; junction bases outside the gene matches: 9. CDR1 and CDR2 (germline): SNHLY, FYNNEI. The CDR3 DNA reads TGTGCCAGCAGTAGACGGACAGGGTTGGCCGAGCAGTACTTC. Residues: CASSRRTGLAEQYF.

The chain recombines TRBV6-5 with TRBJ2-7, with 7 positions matching TRBD1. Germline V gives CDR1 MNHEY, CDR2 SVGAGI. This CDR3 region has 13 residues. V shed 6 bases, J shed 3 bases, and the junction held 5 bases outside the gene matches. CDR3 bases: TGTGCCAGCAGAGACTACAGGGGCTACGAGCAGTACTTC. Residues: CASRDYRGYEQYF.

In this sample, this clone turned up a few times. The CDR3 loop is CASSFESGNTIYF. The CDR3 bases are TGTGCCAGCAGCTTCGAGTCCGGAAACACCATATATTTT. This chain links TRBV7-2 with TRBJ1-3, with no clear D. The germline V and J ends were trimmed by 3 bases and 4 bases, with 7 bases remaining between them. Germline V gives CDR1 SGHTA, CDR2 FQGNSA. The CDR3 contains 13 residues.

The chain has TRBV30 and TRBJ1-2; weak D call: TRBD1 (6 bases). The V end lost 3 bases, the J end lost 6 bases, and 14 bases lay between the germline ends. CDR3 length: 13 amino acids. Germline V gives CDR1 GTSNPN, CDR2 SVGIG (reference sequence). Written as DNA, the CDR3 is TGTGCCTGGAGCCCCGGACAGAGGGATGGCTACACCTTC. Amino acid sequence: CAWSPGQRDGYTF.

This clone has more than one count but fewer than ten. This rearrangement joins TRBV19 to TRBJ1-1, with TRBD1 as a possible D gene (5 bases). In germline, CDR1 is LNHDA, CDR2 SQIVND (reference sequence). V lost 6 bases and J lost 0, with 14 bases in between. The CDR3 extends over 15 amino acids. CDR3: CASRPSKGMNTEAFF. For the CDR3, the DNA is TGTGCCAGTAGGCCTAGTAAGGGGATGAACACTGAAGCTTTCTTT.

The V gene is TRBV7-9, the J gene TRBJ1-5, with 7 nucleotides matching TRBD1. After removal of 1 base from V and 3 bases from J, the junction contained 3 bases not matched to a gene. The CDR3 totals 15 residues. Germline CDR1 is SEHNR and CDR2 is FQNEAQ (reference sequence). The DNA of the CDR3 is TGTGCCAGCAGCTTAGAGGGGGCGGACAATCAGCCCCAGCATTTT. Its protein is CASSLEGADNQPQHF.

The CDR3, as DNA: TGTGCCAGCAAGCTCTACGATCATCAGCCCCAGCATTTT. Its translation: CASKLYDHQPQHF. The chain recombines TRBV6-5 with TRBJ1-5; D call uncertain. Trimming left V 7 bases short and J 5 bases short, with 12 bases between. CDR1 is MNHEY and CDR2 is SVGAGI in the germline V gene. The CDR3 contains 13 residues.

V gene TRBV24-1 combines with J gene TRBJ2-5, with D maybe TRBD1 (8 bases). The V and J ends lost 4 bases and 4 bases respectively, with 12 bases between them. The CDR3 totals 14 residues. Germline CDR1 KGHDR, CDR2 SFDVKD. Here the CDR3 reads CATSDNRGGETQYF. Written as DNA, the CDR3 is TGTGCCACCAGTGACAACAGGGGGGGAGAGACCCAGTACTTC.

The V and J genes are TRBV10-3 and TRBJ2-7, with TRBD2 matching 9 bases. The junction had 8 bases not matched to a gene; V was cut back by 6 bases and J by 2 bases. The CDR3 has 15 residues. Germline V lookup: CDR1 ENHRY, CDR2 SYGVKD. In DNA form, the CDR3 reads TGTGCCATCAGCTCCGGCGGGGGGGCGACCTACGAGCAGTACTTC. It codes for CAISSGGGATYEQYF.

V and J are TRBV19 and TRBJ2-3; 9 bases match TRBD2. Germline V CDR1 and CDR2: LNHDA, SQIVND (reference sequence). This CDR3 comprises 16 residues. With V trimmed by 1 base and J by 6 bases, 8 bases remained unmatched. The CDR3 is CASSIAGLATLDTQYF. CDR3 sequence (DNA): TGTGCCAGTAGTATAGCGGGACTAGCAACCTTGGATACGCAGTATTTT.

CDR3 coding DNA: TGCGCCAGCAGTGACCAAGACAGGGCGGGCTACGAGCAGTACTTC. Its translation is CASSDQDRAGYEQYF. The genes are TRBV10-2 and TRBJ2-7; 7 positions match TRBD1. Losses at the gene ends were 3 bases for V and 3 bases for J; bases not matched to a gene: 8. The CDR3 loop spans 15 amino acids. Per germline, CDR1 WSHSY and CDR2 SAAADI.

This clone was detected only a few times. This sequence joins TRBV12-3 or TRBV12-4 and TRBJ2-7; no definite D call. The CDR3 totals 13 residues. V gave up 5 bases and J gave up 6 bases, with 14 bases separating them. CDR3 loop: CASSVSRMGEQYF. The CDR3 DNA reads TGTGCCAGCAGTGTGAGCAGGATGGGCGAGCAGTACTTC.

V is TRBV10-3 and J is TRBJ1-3, with 9 bases lining up with TRBD1. Germline V gene sequence: CDR1 ENHRY, CDR2 SYGVKD. The ends lost 8 bases at V and 0 bases at J; junction bases unmatched: 5. This CDR3 has 15 amino acids. Here the CDR3 reads CAIGGTGRSGNTIYF. In DNA, the CDR3 is TGTGCCATCGGAGGGACAGGGCGCTCTGGAAACACCATATATTTT.

The gene calls are TRBV11-3 and TRBJ2-3; D unclear. The V end was cut by 3 bases, the J end by 1 base, with 8 bases between. Germline V gene lookup returns CDR1 SGHNT and CDR2 YENEEA. CDR3 length: 14 residues. The CDR3 coding sequence is TGTGCCAGCAGCTTCAACCAGGGCACAGATACGCAGTATTTT. Amino acids: CASSFNQGTDTQYF.